Listed here is a single T cell receptor (beta chain). Its target is not known. The data stem from a study of CD4+ T cells in melanoma. Profiled with immunoSEQ multiplex PCR; TCRdb holds only in-frame clones, not every one. The table lists about 50,000 clones, about 91% of them singletons. The CDR3 runs to 15 residues. Germline V lookup: CDR1 SGDLS, CDR2 YYNGEE. Trimming removed 3 bases from V and 8 bases from J, with 17 bases in between. Study-wide results and limits: A reported correlation linked neoantigen-specific CD4+ T cells to CD8+, macrophage and B cell function. In melanoma, neoantigen-specific CD4+ T cells reportedly differed in differentiation state.

This TCR was sampled from a human donor with melanoma. V usage is TRBV9 and J usage is TRBJ1-4; D possibly corresponds to TRBD1 (6 bases). Material for sequencing was peripheral blood. The CDR3 DNA reads TGTGCCAGCAGCGCAGACAGAGGGGGACCAGAAAAACTGTTTTTT. It translates to CASSADRGGPEKLFF.